The T cell receptor beta chain described here comes from a study of blood T cells in healthy people across ages. The second PCR ran roughly 7 to 12 cycles with a sample-barcoded 5' primer and J-beta primers. A single record per CDR3 protein comes from TCRdb applying MiXCR to the 5' RACE reads. The table has about 1,500,000 distinct CDR3 sequences, 28% seen once. This CDR3 region has 16 residues. Germline V gives CDR1 SGHTA, CDR2 FQGNSA. J gave up 6 bases and V 5 bases, and 9 bases lay outside the gene matches. Sequencing used blood. The sequence derives from a woman between 25 and 40 years old in good health. The V and J genes are TRBV7-2 and TRBJ1-6; 8 bases line up with TRBD1. CDR3 bases: TGTGCCAGCAGCCCACAGACAGGGGCATTTAATTCACCCCTCCACTTT. This translates into CASSPQTGAFNSPLHF. Looking up the rest from reference TRBV7-2 and TRBJ1-6 gives the full variable domain: GAGVSQSPSNKVTEKGKDVELRCDPISGHTALYWYRQSLGQGLEFLIYFQGNSAPDKSGLPSDRFSAERTGGSVSTLTIQRTQQEDSAVYLCASSPQTGAFNSPLHFGNGTRLTVT.